The sequence of this T cell receptor (beta chain) was determined in a study of CD8 T cells in Susac syndrome. Peripheral blood CD8+ and CD4+ T cells were profiled by TCR beta sequencing. TEMRA cells were FACS-enriched, with CD8+ and CD4+ T cells isolated negatively. Reverse transcription of about 0.45 to 1 ug RNA was performed with random hexamers. Amplification of TCR beta CDR3 spanned 54 Vbeta and 13 Jbeta via immunoSEQ multiplex PCR. In TCRdb, the immunoSEQ multiplex PCR reads were re-called with MiXCR into one record per CDR3 protein. The repertoire holds about 120,000 distinct CDR3 sequences, with 85% to 95% as singletons. Note on this clonotype: Its antigen remains unknown.

Findings and limits, study-wide: The authors acknowledged that the study's TCR sequencing and HLA analysis involved relatively few individuals.

There are 15 residues in the CDR3. Unmatched junction bases numbered 6, after V lost 5 bases and J lost 1 base. CDR1 is SGHVS, CDR2 FNYEAQ, per germline. This clonotype was sampled from a human donor with multiple sclerosis. Sequenced: CD4+ T cells from PBMCs. This chain links TRBV7-6 with TRBJ1-1; 8 bases are a match to TRBD1. The CDR3 reads CASSRLGTGNTEAFF. CDR3 DNA sequence: TGTGCCAGCAGCAGATTAGGGACAGGGAACACTGAAGCTTTCTTT.